The subject of this entry is one T cell receptor beta chain. This clonotype was counted a few times. The antigen this receptor binds is unknown. Base qualities were left out, and no much larger clone turns up one base away. These data belong to a study of regulatory T cells in long-lasting Graves disease (dated by TCRdb to the early 2020s). Broadly, across the study: Antithyroid drugs had been taken for less than 3 months by newly diagnosed Graves' disease patients. This study used TCR sequencing and RNA sequencing of peripheral blood to compare persistent Graves' disease patients against newly diagnosed Graves' disease patients. The study was conducted in China and was registered as a clinical trial. TCR sequencing covered 13 persistent and around 20 newly diagnosed Graves' disease patients, around 35 samples in total.

Reading the label with the study, this specimen's time point is: newly diagnosed GD, antithyroid drugs for less than 3 months. RNA was extracted from PBMCs in TRIzol for both TCR sequencing and RNA sequencing. The diagnosis of Graves' disease was made according to American Thyroid Association guidelines. Recruitment of patients was carried out at an endocrinology department in Xi'an, China. Each patient gave 8.5 to 9.5 milliliters of peripheral blood, collected in an EDTA anticoagulant tube. PBMCs were isolated by Ficoll Paque Plus density gradient separation without further T cell sorting. An Agilent 2100 Bioanalyzer and agarose gel were used to assess RNA quality, and a NanoDrop 2000 was used to measure RNA concentration. The protocol used for the library was multiplex PCR. This sample was sequenced with an Illumina HiSeq 4000. To build TCR beta libraries, CDR3 regions were amplified by Arm-PCR using iRepertoire HTBI primers. Before sequencing, the PCR products underwent gel purification. Per the source publication's procedure: Across samples, around 58 TRBV and roughly 15 TRBJ segments were identified and used for gene usage analysis of CDR3 amino acid clonotypes. Filtered high-quality paired reads were merged into contigs using COPE and FqMerger. BLAST was used to align contigs to IMGT TRBV, TRBD and TRBJ reference genes, and CDR3 was defined according to IMGT. Clonotypes above 0.1% frequency were classified as highly expanded clones. Shannon entropy served as the measure of repertoire diversity, while the Gini coefficient captured V-J evenness. A clonotype was considered public if more than one individual shared it. TCRdb redid the processing of the public reads, applying fastp at Q25 and MiXCR, and retained in-frame beta chains. Under each unique CDR3 protein, matching rows form one entry showing the most common genes and DNA. The V and J calls here are based on TCRdb, not the publication. Recorded for this sample are a few hundred thousand distinct CDR3 sequences; approximately 16% of them occurred a single time. Less than 30% of the sample belongs to the ten largest clones.

CDR1 and CDR2 (DFQATT, SNEGSKA) derive from the germline V gene (reference sequence). The CDR3 sequence holds 12 residues, the cysteine and phenylalanine included. Only CDR3 DNA is held: 36 bases, read in frame from base 1. V trim: 3 bases; J trim: 3 bases; unmatched bases: 2. Here is what the overall study found, with its caveats: The small sample size was acknowledged by the authors as a limitation that may reduce accuracy. Persistent patients shared more public clonotypes among themselves (over 2,500) than newly diagnosed patients did (roughly 910). Sequencing and analysis were limited to the TCR beta chain. Peripheral blood alone was examined, since thyroid tissue, which constituted the primary lesion, could not be accessed. Persistent Graves' disease patients showed lower TCR Shannon entropy and fewer highly expanded clones than newly diagnosed patients, suggesting clonal expansion. Persistent disease showed preferential use of TRBV28, TRBJ1-2 and TRBJ2-5, whereas newly diagnosed disease favored TRBV20-1 and TRBJ2-1.

The data also belong to a second study, concerning T cells in Graves' hyperthyroidism and ophthalmopathy. According to the second study: A patient counted as having stable Graves' hyperthyroidism if no progression to ophthalmopathy occurred over 18 months of follow-up. Hyperthyroidism patients were newly diagnosed, with disease duration under 2 months, and aged 18 to 65 years. The study excluded patients with uncontrolled infections, other autoimmune diseases, pregnancy or lactation. Clinical symptoms, serum thyroxine and TRAb, thyroid ultrasound, and orbital computed tomography formed the basis for the diagnoses. A first-round RT-PCR of the TCR CDR3 used the HTBI primer set with the Qiagen OneStep RT-PCR kit. Most expanded thyroid clonotypes (frequency above 0.001) were also detected in blood, a finding suggesting that blood repertoires may reflect thyroid immune responses. Ophthalmopathy was separated from stable hyperthyroidism by a 13 V-J signature model, with around 90% sensitivity and roughly 81% specificity obtained in cross-validation and 80%/75% obtained in testing. During validation, the model predicted progression to ophthalmopathy a median of around 7 months ahead of onset, with roughly 65% sensitivity and 72.22% specificity. To identify TCR V-J signatures that set the groups apart, the researchers used a discovery cohort of 100 patients, made up of 43 with Graves' ophthalmopathy and about 55 with stable Graves' hyperthyroidism. Prospective prediction of ophthalmopathy was tested in an independent validation cohort of 18 to 20 hyperthyroidism patients and around 16 patients who later progressed to ophthalmopathy. The 95 to 100 discovery patients were randomly divided into training and test sets at a 7:3 ratio. Thyroid tissue and blood T-cell repertoires from over 5 Graves' hyperthyroidism patients were also compared in the study. Following sampling, methimazole starting at 30 mg daily was given to hyperthyroidism patients, and high-dose intravenous methylprednisolone was given to ophthalmopathy patients. The libraries were constructed in a second round of multiplex PCR and then size-selected and purified. Sequencing of the libraries was done on an Illumina HiSeq2000 using paired-end 100 bp reads. Raw data were processed with SOAPnuke, discarding reads with adapters, uncalled bases, mean Phred below 15, or no exact constant-primer or identifier match. COPE v1.2.5 was used to merge the high-quality paired reads, and each unique nucleotide sequence was defined as a clonotype. MiTCR v1.1 was used to align the clonotypes against IMGT TRBV, TRBD and TRBJ reference segments. Only V-J combinations with frequency above 0.0001, covering 99.2% of repertoires, were analysed. A TCS score was defined as the ratio of F50 (clonal expansion) to E x V (chaos), with BLOSUM62-based TCRdist applied between CDR3 peptides within each V-J. Welch's t-statistics and random forest reduced just over 500 V-J features to under 15, which were used in a naive Bayes classifier (R e1071). Sample size was not statistically predetermined, and investigators were not blinded to group allocation. According to the paper, TCR Vbeta CDR3 sequencing was carried out on approximately 140 peripheral blood samples, which came from under 50 ophthalmopathy, 70 to 80 hyperthyroidism and about 17 progressor patients.

The receptor comes from a woman between 18 and 30 years old with Graves disease. Donor details come from another sample of the same person, matched by shared clones. Rearrangement joined TRBV20-1 to TRBJ2-7; 7 nucleotides in the junction match TRBD2. Sequencing used peripheral blood mononuclear cells (PBMCs), obtained at new diagnosis, from a patient treated with antithyroid drugs. The bases are TGCAGTGCTAGCGGGAGGAACTACGAGCAGTACTTC. This translates into CSASGRNYEQYF.